One T cell receptor (beta chain) is described in this entry. Its specificity is unknown. Germline CDR1 MNHNY, CDR2 SVGAGI (reference sequence). The CDR3 is 15 residues long. The ends lost 4 bases at V and 7 bases at J; junction bases unmatched: 6. The data were produced by immunoSEQ multiplex PCR, yet TCRdb's version contains in-frame clones alone and is incomplete. The sample contains approximately 12,000 clones, approximately 65% of which appear only once. This specimen belongs to a study of CD4+ T cells in melanoma. Study-level points and caveats: A reported correlation linked neoantigen-specific CD4+ T cells to CD8+, macrophage and B cell function. Diverse differentiation states were reported for melanoma neoantigen-specific CD4+ T cells.

The receptor was derived from a human donor with melanoma. The sequenced material came from cells from a culture (not recorded whether cultured in vitro). The chain has TRBV6-6 and TRBJ1-6; 8 positions match TRBD1. The chain's CDR3 is CASSSPGTGNSPLHF. DNA for the CDR3: TGTGCCAGCAGTTCACCCGGGACAGGAAATTCACCCCTCCACTTT.